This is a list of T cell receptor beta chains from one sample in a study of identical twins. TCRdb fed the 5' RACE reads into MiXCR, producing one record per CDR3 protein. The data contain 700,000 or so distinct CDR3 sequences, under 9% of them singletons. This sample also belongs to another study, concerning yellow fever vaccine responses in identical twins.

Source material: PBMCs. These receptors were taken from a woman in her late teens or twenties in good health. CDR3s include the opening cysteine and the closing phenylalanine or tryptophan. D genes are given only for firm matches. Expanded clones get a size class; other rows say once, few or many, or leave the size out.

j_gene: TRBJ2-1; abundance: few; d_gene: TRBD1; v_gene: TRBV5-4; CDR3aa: CASSFEGLGQINNEQFF; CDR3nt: TGTGCCAGCAGCTTCGAGGGGCTGGGACAGATCAACAATGAGCAGTTCTTC
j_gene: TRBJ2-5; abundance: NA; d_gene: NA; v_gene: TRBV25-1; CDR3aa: CASSGKQDSSIETQYF; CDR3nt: TGTGCCAGCAGTGGAAAACAGGACAGCTCCATAGAGACCCAGTACTTC
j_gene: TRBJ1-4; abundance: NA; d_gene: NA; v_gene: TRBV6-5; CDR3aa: CASSYSGAVGTNEKLFF; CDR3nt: TGTGCCAGCAGTTACTCGGGGGCGGTGGGAACTAATGAAAAACTGTTTTTT
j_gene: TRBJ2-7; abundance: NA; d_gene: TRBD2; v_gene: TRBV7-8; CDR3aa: CAAGGRAGYEQYF; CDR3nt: TGTGCCGCCGGCGGGAGGGCCGGGTACGAGCAGTACTTC
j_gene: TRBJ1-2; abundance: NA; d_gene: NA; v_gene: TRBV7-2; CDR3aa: CASRLAGTYGYTF; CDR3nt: TGTGCCAGCAGACTAGCCGGGACTTATGGCTACACCTTC
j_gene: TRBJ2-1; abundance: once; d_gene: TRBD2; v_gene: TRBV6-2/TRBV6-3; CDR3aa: CASSSPFLEREFDNEQFF; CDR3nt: TGTGCCAGCAGTTCCCCTTTTTTAGAGCGGGAGTTCGACAATGAGCAGTTCTTC
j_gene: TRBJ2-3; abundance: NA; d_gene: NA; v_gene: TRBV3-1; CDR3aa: CASTPGGGRMQYF; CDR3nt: TGTGCCAGCACCCCAGGAGGGGGGAGGATGCAGTATTTT
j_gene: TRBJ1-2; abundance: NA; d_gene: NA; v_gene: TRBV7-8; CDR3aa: CASSFYGGKEDGYTF; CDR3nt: TGTGCCAGCAGCTTCTACGGGGGAAAAGAGGATGGCTACACCTTC
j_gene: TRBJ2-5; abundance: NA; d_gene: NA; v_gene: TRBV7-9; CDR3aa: CASSLITRDPKTQYF; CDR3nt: TGTGCCAGCAGCTTGATAACCCGGGACCCCAAGACCCAGTACTTC
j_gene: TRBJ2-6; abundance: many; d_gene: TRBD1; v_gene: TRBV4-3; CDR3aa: CASSTGVSSSGANVLTF; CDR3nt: TGCGCCAGCTCCACAGGGGTGTCAAGCTCTGGGGCCAACGTCCTGACTTTC
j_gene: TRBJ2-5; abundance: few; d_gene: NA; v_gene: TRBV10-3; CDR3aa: CAISESDPRGETQYF; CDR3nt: TGTGCCATCAGTGAGTCGGACCCACGAGGAGAGACCCAGTACTTC
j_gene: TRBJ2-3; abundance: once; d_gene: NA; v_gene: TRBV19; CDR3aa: CASSWTRGSTDTQYF; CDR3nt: TGTGCCAGTAGTTGGACTCGGGGGTCCACAGATACGCAGTATTTT
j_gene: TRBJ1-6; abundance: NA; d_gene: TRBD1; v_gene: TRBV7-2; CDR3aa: CATDRGGNSPLHF; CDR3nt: TGTGCCACCGACAGGGGTGGGAATTCACCCCTCCACTTT
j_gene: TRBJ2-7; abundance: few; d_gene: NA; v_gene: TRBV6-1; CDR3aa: CASSESSSSVYEQYF; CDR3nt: TGTGCCAGCAGTGAATCTAGTTCGTCGGTTTACGAGCAGTACTTC
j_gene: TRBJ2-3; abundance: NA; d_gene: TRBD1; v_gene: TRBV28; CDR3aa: CASSLELDRTTDTQYF; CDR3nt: TGTGCCAGCAGTTTAGAGCTGGACAGGACCACAGATACGCAGTATTTT
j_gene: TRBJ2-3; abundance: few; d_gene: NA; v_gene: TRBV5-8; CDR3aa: CASSLAGTAGSTDTQYF; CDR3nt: TGTGCCAGCAGCTTGGCCGGAACGGCAGGGTCTACAGATACGCAGTATTTT
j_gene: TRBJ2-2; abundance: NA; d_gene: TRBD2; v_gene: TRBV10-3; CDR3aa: CAISPGTSGRSMNTGELFF; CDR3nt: TGTGCCATCAGTCCCGGGACTAGCGGGCGGTCCATGAACACCGGGGAGCTGTTTTTT
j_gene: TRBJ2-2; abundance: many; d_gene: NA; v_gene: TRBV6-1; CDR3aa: CASSRSGLGELFF; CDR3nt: TGTGCCAGCAGCCGGTCGGGGCTCGGGGAGCTGTTTTTT
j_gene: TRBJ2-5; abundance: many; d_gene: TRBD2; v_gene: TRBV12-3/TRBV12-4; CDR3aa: CASSRSGGNGETQYF; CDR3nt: TGTGCCAGCAGTCGAAGCGGGGGCAATGGAGAGACCCAGTACTTC
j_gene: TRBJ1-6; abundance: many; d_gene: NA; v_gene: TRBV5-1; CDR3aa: CASTEGATNSPLHF; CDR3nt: TGCGCCAGCACGGAGGGAGCTACGAATTCACCCCTCCACTTT
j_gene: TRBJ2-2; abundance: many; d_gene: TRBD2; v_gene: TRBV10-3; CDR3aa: CAISPGLAGTGELFF; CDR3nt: TGTGCCATCAGTCCGGGACTAGCAGGCACCGGGGAGCTGTTTTTT
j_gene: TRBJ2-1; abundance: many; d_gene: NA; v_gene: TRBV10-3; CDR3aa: CAISARGGPGNEQFF; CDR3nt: TGTGCCATCAGTGCTCGCGGGGGCCCTGGTAATGAGCAGTTCTTC
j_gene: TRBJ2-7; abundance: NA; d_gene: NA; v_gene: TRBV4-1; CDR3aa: CASSRTTAAIQYEQYF; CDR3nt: TGCGCCAGCAGCCGAACCACAGCGGCAATACAGTACGAGCAGTACTTC
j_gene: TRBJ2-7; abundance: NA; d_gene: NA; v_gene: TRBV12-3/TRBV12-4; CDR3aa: CASSPLPLYEQYF; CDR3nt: TGTGCCAGCAGTCCACTACCCCTCTACGAGCAGTACTTC
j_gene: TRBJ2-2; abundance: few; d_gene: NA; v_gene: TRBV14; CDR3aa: CASSQARSGELFF; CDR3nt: TGTGCCAGCAGCCAAGCCCGATCCGGGGAGCTGTTTTTT
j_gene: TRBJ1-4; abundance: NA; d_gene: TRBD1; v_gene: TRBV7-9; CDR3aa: CASSTTAGTEEKLFF; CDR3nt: TGTGCCAGCAGCACTACCGCCGGGACAGAGGAAAAACTGTTTTTT
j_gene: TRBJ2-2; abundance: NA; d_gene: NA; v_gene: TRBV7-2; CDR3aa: CASSRRGQGEPTGELFF; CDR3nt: TGTGCCAGCAGCCGTCGGGGGCAGGGGGAACCCACCGGGGAGCTGTTTTTT
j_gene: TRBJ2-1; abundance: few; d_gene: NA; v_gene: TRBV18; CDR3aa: CASSPGTIVDEQFF; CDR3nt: TGTGCCAGCTCACCCGGGACAATTGTCGATGAGCAGTTCTTC
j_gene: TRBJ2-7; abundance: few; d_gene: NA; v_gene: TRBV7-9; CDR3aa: CASSAKGEQYF; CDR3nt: TGTGCCAGCAGCGCCAAGGGGGAGCAGTACTTC
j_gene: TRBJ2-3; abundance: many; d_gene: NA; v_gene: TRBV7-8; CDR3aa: CASSFLDRTDTQYF; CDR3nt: TGTGCCAGCAGCTTTCTGGACCGCACAGATACGCAGTATTTT
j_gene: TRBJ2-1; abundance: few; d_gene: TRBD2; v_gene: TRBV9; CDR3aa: CASSTGTSGRQFF; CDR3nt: TGTGCCAGCAGCACGGGGACTAGCGGGAGACAGTTCTTC
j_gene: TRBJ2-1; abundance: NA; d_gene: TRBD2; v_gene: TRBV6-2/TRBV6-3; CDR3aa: CASSAGRRYSGRRDEQFF; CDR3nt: TGTGCCAGCAGCGCGGGACGGCGGTACTCCGGGAGGCGGGATGAGCAGTTCTTC
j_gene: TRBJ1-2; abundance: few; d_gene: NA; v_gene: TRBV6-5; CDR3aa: CASSLRMGAYGYTF; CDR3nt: TGTGCCAGCAGTTTACGAATGGGGGCCTATGGCTACACCTTC
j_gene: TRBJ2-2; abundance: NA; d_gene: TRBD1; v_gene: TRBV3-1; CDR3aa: CASSPAGQEAPYFGELFF; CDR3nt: TGTGCCAGCAGCCCCGCGGGACAGGAGGCCCCTTATTTCGGGGAGCTGTTTTTT
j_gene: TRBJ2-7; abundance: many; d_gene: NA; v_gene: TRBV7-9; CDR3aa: CASSPSDRSYEQYF; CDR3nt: TGTGCCAGCAGCCCATCCGACAGGTCCTACGAGCAGTACTTC
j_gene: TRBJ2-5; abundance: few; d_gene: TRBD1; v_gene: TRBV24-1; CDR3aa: CATSDPGTEQETQYF; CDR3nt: TGTGCCACCAGTGACCCCGGGACAGAACAAGAGACCCAGTACTTC